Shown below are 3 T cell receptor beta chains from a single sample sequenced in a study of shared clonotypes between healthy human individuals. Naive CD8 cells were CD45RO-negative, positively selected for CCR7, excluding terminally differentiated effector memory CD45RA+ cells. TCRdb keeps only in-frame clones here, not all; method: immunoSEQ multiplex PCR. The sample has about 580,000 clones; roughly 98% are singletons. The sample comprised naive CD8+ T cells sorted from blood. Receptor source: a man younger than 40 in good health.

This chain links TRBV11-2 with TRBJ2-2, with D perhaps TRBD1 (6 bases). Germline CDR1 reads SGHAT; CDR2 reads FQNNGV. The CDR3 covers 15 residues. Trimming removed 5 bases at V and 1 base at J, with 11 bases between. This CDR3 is CASSPGQLNTGELFF. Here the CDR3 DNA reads TGTGCCAGCAGCCCGGGACAATTGAACACCGGGGAGCTGTTTTTT.

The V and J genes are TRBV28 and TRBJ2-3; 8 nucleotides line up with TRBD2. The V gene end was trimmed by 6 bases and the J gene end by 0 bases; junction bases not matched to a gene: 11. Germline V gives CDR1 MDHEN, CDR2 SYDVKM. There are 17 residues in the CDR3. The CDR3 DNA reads TGTGCCAGCAGCCTCCCCGGGGGGGGCCTTAGCACAGATACGCAGTATTTT. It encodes CASSLPGGGLSTDTQYF.

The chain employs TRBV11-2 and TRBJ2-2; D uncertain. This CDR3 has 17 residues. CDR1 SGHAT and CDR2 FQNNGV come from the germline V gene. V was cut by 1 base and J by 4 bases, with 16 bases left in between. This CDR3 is CASSLVGLVVGTGELFF. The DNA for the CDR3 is TGTGCCAGCAGCTTAGTCGGTCTAGTGGTCGGCACCGGGGAGCTGTTTTTT. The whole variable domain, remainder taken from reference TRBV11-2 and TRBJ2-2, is EAGVAQSPRYKIIEKRQSVAFWCNPISGHATLYWYQQILGQGPKLLIQFQNNGVVDDSQLPKDRFSAERLKGVDSTLKIQPAKLEDSAVYLCASSLVGLVVGTGELFFGEGSRLTVL.